A selection of T cell receptor beta chains follows, all from one sample in a study of T-cell memory formation after mild COVID-19. TCRdb recomputed calls from the 5' RACE reads with MiXCR, one row per CDR3 protein. Of hundreds of thousands of distinct CDR3 sequences detected, around 24% appear once; the ten largest clones hold 7% to 9.5%. The sequencing input was PBMCs or a T cell subset sorted from them (not recorded which). These receptor sequences come from an adult woman who had mild COVID-19 (a few samples of this study predate the infection). Cell type and time point are not known. Each CDR3 is given with its conserved first and last residue. Each record gives: CDR3 DNA, CDR3 protein, clone size, J gene, V gene, D gene. A D gene is named only where the DNA matches it firmly. The listing skips clone size in some rows; elsewhere it reads once, few, many or a size class.

TGTGCCAGCAGCCTGTACACCGGGGCAGATACGCAGTATTTT	CASSLYTGADTQYF	NA	TRBJ2-3	TRBV7-3	NA
TGTGCCAGCAGGGCCGGGACTTCCGACTACAATGAGCAGTTCTTC	CASRAGTSDYNEQFF	NA	TRBJ2-1	TRBV12-3/TRBV12-4	NA
TGTGCCAGCAGCTTGACCGGGACTGAGCAGTTCTTC	CASSLTGTEQFF	NA	TRBJ2-1	TRBV7-3	NA
TGTGCCAGCACGCCGTACCTGAACACTGAAGCTTTCTTT	CASTPYLNTEAFF	NA	TRBJ1-1	TRBV18	NA
TGCAGTGCTAGAGTAAGCGACGGCTCTGGAAACACCATATATTTT	CSARVSDGSGNTIYF	few	TRBJ1-3	TRBV20-1	NA
TGTGCCAGCGAGGGGGGAACCTACGAGCAGTACTTC	CASEGGTYEQYF	NA	TRBJ2-7	TRBV6-1	NA
TGCGCCAGCAGCTTGGCCTACCCGAACACCGGGGAGCTGTTTTTT	CASSLAYPNTGELFF	NA	TRBJ2-2	TRBV5-1	NA
TGTGCCAGCAGCCCTCAGGGGCCATCCGGGGAGCTGTTTTTT	CASSPQGPSGELFF	NA	TRBJ2-2	TRBV12-3/TRBV12-4	NA
TGTGCCAGCAGCTTGACCGGGACCGAACTATATAATTCACCCCTCCACTTT	CASSLTGTELYNSPLHF	once	TRBJ1-6	TRBV5-6	NA
TGTGCCAGCAGTCGGGACTTCTACGAGCAGTACTTC	CASSRDFYEQYF	NA	TRBJ2-7	TRBV7-9	NA
TGTGCCAGCAGTGTGGGGAATGGAGGAGACGGCTACACCTTC	CASSVGNGGDGYTF	few	TRBJ1-2	TRBV6-5	NA
TGTGCCAGCAGCGTGTCAAGGTACCAAGAGACCCAGTACTTC	CASSVSRYQETQYF	few	TRBJ2-5	TRBV9	NA
TGCGCCAGCAGCCACAGCTTCGCTACTCAGACAGGGATGGGAGAGACCCAGTACTTC	CASSHSFATQTGMGETQYF	NA	TRBJ2-5	TRBV4-1	TRBD1
TGTGCCAGCTCACCAAGGCCGTTGTATAATTCACCCCTCCACTTT	CASSPRPLYNSPLHF	NA	TRBJ1-6	TRBV18	NA
TGTGCCAGCAGTTTGATAGGGACAGGGGCCACCTACGAGCAGTACTTC	CASSLIGTGATYEQYF	NA	TRBJ2-7	TRBV27	TRBD1
TGTGCCACCAGTGATCCTCGGACTAGCGGGAAGGCTGAGCAGTTCTTC	CATSDPRTSGKAEQFF	NA	TRBJ2-1	TRBV24-1	TRBD2
TGTGCCAGCTGCTCGGGACTAGCGGGGAATGAGCAGTTCTTC	CASCSGLAGNEQFF	few	TRBJ2-1	TRBV11-3	TRBD2
TGTGCCAGCAGCTTAGTTCGGGATACGCAGTATTTT	CASSLVRDTQYF	NA	TRBJ2-3	TRBV7-9	NA
TGCGCCAGCAGCACCGGCTCCCCCCCGAAGCAGTACTTC	CASSTGSPPKQYF	few	TRBJ2-7	TRBV5-1	NA
TGTGCCAGCAGTTTCGACCCCAGCAATCAGCCCCAGCATTTT	CASSFDPSNQPQHF	few	TRBJ1-5	TRBV12-3/TRBV12-4	NA
TGTGCCAGCAGCTCCCGGGACACCCACAATGAGCAGTTCTTC	CASSSRDTHNEQFF	NA	TRBJ2-1	TRBV13	NA
TGTGCCAGCAGTCCGGGACATGGAGTCTACGAGCAGTACTTC	CASSPGHGVYEQYF	few	TRBJ2-7	TRBV12-3/TRBV12-4	NA
TGTGCCAGTACCGGGACAGGGACTATTAACTATGGCTACACCTTC	CASTGTGTINYGYTF	NA	TRBJ1-2	TRBV6-1	TRBD1
TGTGCCAGCAGTTACCTCCGAGCGGGAGCCGGCACAGATACGCAGTATTTT	CASSYLRAGAGTDTQYF	once	TRBJ2-3	TRBV6-2/TRBV6-3	TRBD2
TGTGCCAGCAGCTTAGCGGGCTCCCTGGGGGATACGCAGTATTTT	CASSLAGSLGDTQYF	few	TRBJ2-3	TRBV7-2	NA
TGTGCCAGCAGCTTAGACCCCAATTGGCTAGTCGACGAGCAGTACTTC	CASSLDPNWLVDEQYF	few	TRBJ2-7	TRBV7-2	NA
TGTGCCAGCAGTTTCCGGCCCTATGGCTACACCTTC	CASSFRPYGYTF	NA	TRBJ1-2	TRBV12-3/TRBV12-4	NA
TGTGCCACCAGCAGAGGGCTAGCGGGAGATACGCAGTATTTT	CATSRGLAGDTQYF	NA	TRBJ2-3	TRBV15	TRBD2
TGCGCCAGCAGCGAGACCAACACAGATACGCAGTATTTT	CASSETNTDTQYF	few	TRBJ2-3	TRBV5-1	NA
TGCAGTGCTAGAGATGGGACAGTCGACACTGAAGCTTTCTTT	CSARDGTVDTEAFF	few	TRBJ1-1	TRBV20-1	TRBD1
TGCAGCGTTGGAGAGGTTGATGGAAACACCATATATTTT	CSVGEVDGNTIYF	NA	TRBJ1-3	TRBV29-1	NA
TGTGCCAGCAGGGAGCTTTTAAATCAGCCCCAGCATTTT	CASRELLNQPQHF	NA	TRBJ1-5	TRBV6-1	NA
TGCGCCAGCAGCCGCACAAGTCAGCGGGGGCCTTCCTACGAGCAGTACTTC	CASSRTSQRGPSYEQYF	few	TRBJ2-7	TRBV4-1	TRBD2
TGTGCCAGCAGGATAGTTGGACGGGACGAGCAGTACTTC	CASRIVGRDEQYF	NA	TRBJ2-7	TRBV6-2/TRBV6-3	NA
TGTGCCACTCAGGGACAGGCTAGCACAGATACGCAGTATTTT	CATQGQASTDTQYF	NA	TRBJ2-3	TRBV10-3	TRBD1
TGTGCCTGGAGTCGGACAGGGGTCACCGCTAACTATGGCTACACCTTC	CAWSRTGVTANYGYTF	NA	TRBJ1-2	TRBV30	TRBD1
TGTGCCAGCAGCCCTCCCCTGGGGCGGGAGGGCGCGGAGACCCAGTACTTC	CASSPPLGREGAETQYF	NA	TRBJ2-5	TRBV7-2	TRBD2
TGTGCCAGCTCACCGACCATACAAGAGACCCAGTACTTC	CASSPTIQETQYF	NA	TRBJ2-5	TRBV18	NA
TGTGCCAGTAGTATTAAATCTCTTTTGGAACTAGCGGGAGTTTCCTACAATGAGCAGTTCTTC	CASSIKSLLELAGVSYNEQFF	few	TRBJ2-1	TRBV19	TRBD2
TGCGCCAGCAGCTGGCAGGGACAGGGGGCCTACGAGCAGTACTTC	CASSWQGQGAYEQYF	few	TRBJ2-7	TRBV5-1	TRBD1
TGCAGTGCTGGACTACGGGAAAAACTGTTTTTT	CSAGLREKLFF	NA	TRBJ1-4	TRBV20-1	NA
TGCGCCAGCAGCTTGGCCGCGGAAGGGGTTCATGGCTACACCTTC	CASSLAAEGVHGYTF	NA	TRBJ1-2	TRBV5-1	NA
TGTGCCAGCCGCGACTCCGGGACTGAGATACAAGAGACCCAGTACTTC	CASRDSGTEIQETQYF	few	TRBJ2-5	TRBV6-5	NA
TGTGCCAGCAGTTTTCTAAGGGGTGAGCAGTTCTTC	CASSFLRGEQFF	NA	TRBJ2-1	TRBV27	NA
TGTGCCAGCAGCCCCGAACTTCTAGCTAATGAGCAGTTCTTC	CASSPELLANEQFF	many	TRBJ2-1	TRBV11-2	NA
TGTGCCAGCAGTTTAGGGACTAGCGGGAGGTCCACAGATACGCAGTATTTT	CASSLGTSGRSTDTQYF	many	TRBJ2-3	TRBV12-3/TRBV12-4	TRBD2
TGTGCCAGTAGTATAGATGAGGCCTTCTATGGCTACACCTTC	CASSIDEAFYGYTF	NA	TRBJ1-2	TRBV19	NA